Following are 7 T cell receptor beta chains from one sample sequenced in a study of PD-1 blockade in classical Hodgkin lymphoma. The protocol was immunoSEQ multiplex PCR, while the TCRdb copy is restricted to in-frame clones and leaves out a portion. This sample has about 33,000 clones, with less than 75% found just once. Time point here: cycle 4 day 1 (C4D1), after about 6 weeks of nivolumab. Each patient's relapse followed autologous stem cell transplantation, and brentuximab vedotin exposure varied. The sequences come from peripheral blood mononuclear cells (PBMCs), collected before the fourth cycle of nivolumab. All receptors derive from a human donor with classical Hodgkin lymphoma.

V usage is TRBV27 and J usage is TRBJ1-2; D remains unclear. The CDR3 totals 11 residues. The ends were cut back, 8 bases at V and 5 bases at J, with 9 bases in the middle. Germline V lookup: CDR1 MNHEY, CDR2 SMNVEV (reference sequence). The CDR3 protein is CASRAIYGYTF. CDR3 nucleotides: TGTGCCAGCCGGGCCATTTATGGCTACACCTTC.

The rearrangement links TRBV7-2 to TRBJ2-7; TRBD1 might be the D (8 bases). V gave up 4 bases and J gave up 3 bases, with 19 bases separating them. CDR3 length: 16 residues. Per germline, CDR1 SGHTA and CDR2 FQGNSA. The CDR3 region is CASSSKGQGGGYEQYF. The CDR3 bases are TGTGCCAGCAGCTCCAAAGGACAGGGAGGGGGCTACGAGCAGTACTTC. Filled out from reference TRBV7-2 and TRBJ2-7, the complete variable domain reads GAGVSQSPSNKVTEKGKDVELRCDPISGHTALYWYRQSLGQGLEFLIYFQGNSAPDKSGLPSDRFSAERTGGSVSTLTIQRTQQEDSAVYLCASSSKGQGGGYEQYFGPGTRLTVT.

The rearrangement links TRBV7-9 to TRBJ1-3; no clear D gene. The CDR3 spans 14 residues. The V end was cut by 5 bases, the J end by 3 bases, with 11 bases between. The V gene's germline CDR1 is SEHNR and CDR2 FQNEAQ (reference sequence). CDR3 in DNA: TGTGCCAGCAGCCTTTTTAGGATTGGAAACACCATATATTTT. It yields the protein CASSLFRIGNTIYF.

A note on this clone: In the same sample, other DNA sequences code for this CDR3. V is TRBV5-4 and J is TRBJ2-7; D uncertain. Trimming removed 4 bases at V and 4 bases at J, with 9 bases between. The CDR3 is made up of 12 amino acids. From germline, CDR1 is SGHNT and CDR2 YYREEE (reference sequence). CDR3 region: CASSLDGYEQYF. In DNA, the CDR3 is TGTGCCAGCAGCCTGGACGGGTACGAGCAGTACTTC.

The V call is TRBV30, the J call TRBJ2-1; TRBD2 might be the D (5 bases). Germline V lookup: CDR1 GTSNPN, CDR2 SVGIG (reference sequence). Between the trimmed V and J ends, which lost 0 bases and 8 bases, there was a span of 17 bases. The CDR3 runs to 15 residues. DNA for the CDR3: TGTGCCTGGAGTGTCCTAGGCGGGCCCGAGGATGAGCAGTTCTTC. This gives the protein CAWSVLGGPEDEQFF.

The V and J genes are TRBV4-1 and TRBJ2-5; 7 positions agree with TRBD1. Germline V gene sequence: CDR1 MGHRA, CDR2 YSYEKL. V lost 0 bases, J lost 1 base, and 5 bases stayed unmatched. The CDR3 covers 16 residues. The CDR3 DNA is TGCGCCAGCAGCCAAGAGGGACAGCTATTCCAAGAGACCCAGTACTTC. It codes for CASSQEGQLFQETQYF.

The chain couples TRBV4-1 to TRBJ1-1, with no clear D. Germline-derived CDR1 and CDR2 are MGHRA and YSYEKL. The CDR3 is 15 amino acids. Between the trimmed V and J ends, which lost 6 bases and 1 base, there was a span of 15 bases. CDR3 sequence: CASRGLVRRNTEAFF. The CDR3 DNA sequence: TGCGCCAGCAGGGGGTTAGTCCGGAGGAACACTGAAGCTTTCTTT.